This TCR beta chain is from a study of shared T cell receptors in the human thymus. The V segment lost 3 bases and the J segment 5 bases; nucleotides outside the gene matches: 1. Germline CDR1 reads SGHNT; CDR2 reads YYREEE (reference sequence). The CDR3 is 12 residues long. Using immunoSEQ multiplex PCR, the repertoire was profiled, and TCRdb retains in-frame clones only, with some absent. The repertoire holds roughly 710,000 clones, with 70% to 90% as singletons. Points on this clone: Different DNA sequences within this sample yield the same CDR3.

These same data were also listed under a study on human thymus T cells. In that study: Infants served as donors; they were healthy and Finnish and were having corrective surgery for congenital heart defects. It was from resections taken during corrective heart surgery that the thymus tissue came. Repertoires sampled from thymus and blood appeared biased in V and J gene usage. Related reports documented highly overlapping thymic repertoires among unrelated individuals.

Sequenced: thymocytes. The J gene is TRBJ1-1, the V gene TRBV5-4; 7 bases match TRBD1. The source is a girl in the first two years of life with a congenital heart defect. CDR3 DNA: TGTGCCAGCAGCTCACAGGGGACTGAAGCTTTCTTT. This encodes CASSSQGTEAFF.